This T cell receptor beta chain appears in the sequencing data of a study of T cells in Graves' hyperthyroidism and ophthalmopathy (dated by TCRdb to the late 2010s). About the investigation overall: Peripheral blood samples were taken at the time of initial diagnosis, prior to any treatment. To identify TCR V-J signatures that set the groups apart, the researchers used a discovery cohort of roughly 100 patients, made up of 40 to 45 with Graves' ophthalmopathy and about 59 with stable Graves' hyperthyroidism. An independent validation cohort of around 19 hyperthyroidism patients and approximately 17 patients who later progressed to ophthalmopathy tested prospective prediction of ophthalmopathy. For training and testing, the 80 to 100 patients in the discovery cohort were randomly divided in a 7:3 ratio. The study also compared thyroid tissue and blood T-cell repertoires from several Graves' hyperthyroidism patients. Once sampling was done, hyperthyroidism patients were given methimazole at a starting dose of 30 mg daily, whereas ophthalmopathy patients were given high-dose intravenous methylprednisolone. According to the paper, TCR Vbeta CDR3 sequencing was carried out on around 140 peripheral blood samples, which came from 40 to 45 ophthalmopathy, fewer than 80 hyperthyroidism and about 17 progressor patients. Results and caveats for the whole study, not just this receptor: Sample size was not statistically predetermined, and blinding of investigators to group allocation was not performed. Blood samples also contained most of the expanded thyroid clonotypes (frequency above 0.001), which suggests that blood repertoires may reflect thyroid immune responses. A 13 V-J signature model separated ophthalmopathy from stable hyperthyroidism, with approximately 87% sensitivity and 81.08% specificity in cross-validation and 80%/75% in testing. In validation, the model predicted progression to ophthalmopathy with roughly 66% sensitivity and around 72% specificity, a median of 6.5 months before onset.

For this clonotype: Its binding antigen is unknown. Base qualities are not recorded, but no much larger clone differs from it by a single base.

The TCR beta CDR3 regions were amplified from RNA transcripts. A first-round RT-PCR of the TCR CDR3 used the HTBI primer set with the Qiagen OneStep RT-PCR kit. The libraries were constructed in a second round of multiplex PCR and then size-selected and purified. The libraries were sequenced on an Illumina HiSeq2000 using paired-end 100 bp reads. On the authors' methods: SOAPnuke was used to process the raw data, throwing out any read that contained adapters or uncalled bases, had a mean Phred below 15, or lacked an exact constant-primer or identifier match. High-quality paired reads were merged with COPE v1.2.5, and unique nucleotide sequences were defined as clonotypes. Clonotypes were aligned to IMGT TRBV, TRBD and TRBJ reference segments using MiTCR v1.1. The analysis included only V-J combinations with a frequency above 0.0001, which together covered around 99% of the repertoires. A TCS score was defined as the ratio between F50 (clonal expansion) and ExV (chaos), using BLOSUM62-based TCRdist between CDR3 peptides within each V-J. Welch's t-statistics and random forest reduced some 510 V-J features to 10 to 15, which were used in a naive Bayes classifier (R e1071). Using fastp trimming at Q25 and MiXCR clonotype assembly, TCRdb reanalyzed the public sequencing data and kept in-frame beta chains. Each entry merges the rows of one CDR3 protein and shows their most common DNA and genes. In this record, the V and J calls reflect TCRdb's handling and not the investigators' own analysis. Present in this sample are about 400,000 distinct CDR3 sequences, roughly 25% of which were seen just once. The leading ten clones occupy roughly 70% of the sample.

Stable Graves' hyperthyroidism was defined as the absence of progression to ophthalmopathy over 18 months of follow-up. Hyperthyroidism patients were newly diagnosed, had a disease duration of under 2 months, and were aged 18 to 65 years. Exclusion was applied to patients with uncontrolled infections, other autoimmune diseases, pregnancy or lactation. Diagnoses relied on clinical symptoms, serum thyroxine and TRAb, thyroid ultrasound and orbital computed tomography. Ficoll-Paque density gradient centrifugation was used to isolate PBMCs from about 9 ml of fresh peripheral blood. Trizol reagent was used to extract total RNA, and RNA quality was then checked on an Agilent 2100 Bioanalyzer. What was sequenced was blood. The origin of this receptor is a man aged 50 or older with Graves' hyperthyroidism.

In nucleotide form, the sequence is TGTGCCAGCAGTTACTCCGACAGGGTAGTCGAGCAGTACTTC. It translates as CASSYSDRVVEQYF. The chain is made from TRBV6-6 and TRBJ2-7; the junction holds 7 bases that match TRBD1. CDR1 and CDR2 were assigned from the germline V gene (reference sequence) as MNHNY and SVGAGI. The CDR3, from cysteine to phenylalanine, totals 14 residues. The entry retains the CDR3 DNA only, 42 bases that are in frame from base 1. Trimmed from V: 0 bases; trimmed from J: 6 bases; junction bases lacking a gene match: 5.